What follows is one T cell receptor (beta chain) and its context. The antigen is undetermined. This specimen belongs to a study of radiation and T cells in renal cell carcinoma. Study findings and constraints: In blood, top tumor clones expanded by 2 weeks, shrinking by 4.

Germline V gives CDR1 LGHNA, CDR2 YNFKEQ. The CDR3 covers 16 residues. The V segment lost 1 base and the J segment 0 bases; nucleotides outside the gene matches: 5. Time point defined: baseline pretreatment blood. Treatment defined: 15 Gy SBRT to primary tumor, nephrectomy 4 weeks later. Radiation-treated patients gave blood at baseline, week 2 and week 4. The table came from immunoSEQ multiplex PCR; TCRdb's copy has only in-frame clones and leaves some out. The repertoire consists of 130,000 to 150,000 clones, with about 87% occurring once and the leading ten covering 3.5% to 5%. The TCR sequence derives from a woman aged 70-85 years with renal cell carcinoma. The chain is built from TRBV4-2 and TRBJ2-7, with 8 bases identical to TRBD2. The sequences come from blood, collected from a patient whose treatment included radiotherapy and nephrectomy. The CDR3 sequence is CASSQVGSGSSYEQYF. Written as DNA, the CDR3 is TGTGCCAGCAGCCAAGTGGGAAGCGGGAGCTCCTACGAGCAGTACTTC.